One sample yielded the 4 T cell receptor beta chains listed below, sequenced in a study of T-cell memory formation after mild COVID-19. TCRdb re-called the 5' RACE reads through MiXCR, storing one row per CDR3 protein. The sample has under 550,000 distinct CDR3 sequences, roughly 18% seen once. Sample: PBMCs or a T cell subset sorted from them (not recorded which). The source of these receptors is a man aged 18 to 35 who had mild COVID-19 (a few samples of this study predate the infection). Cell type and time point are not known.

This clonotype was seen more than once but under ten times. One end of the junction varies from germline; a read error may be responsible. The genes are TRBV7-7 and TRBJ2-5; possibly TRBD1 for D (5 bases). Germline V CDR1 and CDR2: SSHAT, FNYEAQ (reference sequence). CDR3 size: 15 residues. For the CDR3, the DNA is TGTGCTAGCAGCAGCAGCCAAGGGGTTATGGAGACCCAGTACTTC. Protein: CASSSSQGVMETQYF.

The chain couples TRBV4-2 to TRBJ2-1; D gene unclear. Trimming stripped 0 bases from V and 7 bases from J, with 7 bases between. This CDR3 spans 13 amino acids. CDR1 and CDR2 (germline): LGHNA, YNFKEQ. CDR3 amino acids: CASSQDSPNEQFF. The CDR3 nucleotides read TGTGCCAGCAGCCAAGATTCCCCGAATGAGCAGTTCTTC.

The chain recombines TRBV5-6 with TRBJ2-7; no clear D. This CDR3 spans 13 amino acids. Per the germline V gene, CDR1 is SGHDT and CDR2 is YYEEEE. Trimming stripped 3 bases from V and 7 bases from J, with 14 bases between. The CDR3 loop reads CASSSYSVSEQYV. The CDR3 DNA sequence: TGTGCCAGCAGCTCTTACAGCGTGAGTGAGCAGTACGTC.

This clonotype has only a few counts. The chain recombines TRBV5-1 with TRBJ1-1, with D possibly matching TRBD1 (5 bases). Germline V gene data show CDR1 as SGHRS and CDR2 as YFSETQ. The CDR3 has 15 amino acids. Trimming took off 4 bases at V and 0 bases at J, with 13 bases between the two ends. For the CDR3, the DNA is TGCGCCAGCAGCCCCCGGGGGAGAATGAACACTGAAGCTTTCTTT. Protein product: CASSPRGRMNTEAFF.